Following are 26 T cell receptor beta chains from one sample sequenced in a study of blood T cell repertoires in COVID-19. Generated by immunoSEQ multiplex PCR, the TCRdb table keeps only in-frame clones and is missing some. The sample lists roughly 350,000 clones, about 90% seen once, with 7.3% in the top ten. The sample was peripheral blood. The source is a woman aged 70-85 years with COVID-19, enrolled during active disease.

The J gene is TRBJ2-5, the V gene TRBV15; 9 bases fit TRBD1. V dropped 5 bases and J dropped 5; count of bases not matched to a gene: 12. Germline V gene data show CDR1 as LNHNV and CDR2 as YYDKDF (reference sequence). This CDR3 region has 16 residues. CDR3 loop: CATSLLGTGGAETQYF. CDR3 in DNA: TGTGCCACCAGCCTACTTGGCACAGGGGGCGCGGAGACCCAGTACTTC.

The rearrangement joins TRBV2 to TRBJ2-5; 8 positions agree with TRBD1. The CDR3 covers 13 residues. Germline CDR1 and CDR2: SNHLY and FYNNEI. Trimming at V came to 2 bases and at J to 10 bases, leaving 6 bases not matched to a gene. CDR3 sequence: CASSEQGASGQYF. The CDR3 coding sequence is TGTGCCAGCAGTGAACAGGGGGCCTCGGGCCAGTACTTC.

The V call is TRBV2, the J call TRBJ1-5; tentative D call: TRBD1 (6 bases). From germline, CDR1 is SNHLY and CDR2 FYNNEI. This CDR3 is built from 14 residues. The V end lost 6 bases, the J end lost 6 bases, and 15 bases lay between the germline ends. Here the CDR3 DNA reads TGTGCCAGCAGATCACAGGGCCTGGGTCAGCCCCAGCATTTT. It yields the protein CASRSQGLGQPQHF.

The chain carries TRBV9 and TRBJ2-3; 9 bases align to TRBD2. The V segment lost 7 bases and the J segment 0 bases; nucleotides outside the gene matches: 12. The CDR3 is 17 amino acids. CDR1 is SGDLS and CDR2 is YYNGEE in the germline V gene. The CDR3 nucleotides are TGTGCCAGCTCGGTGACTAGCGGTTTCCAAAGCACAGATACGCAGTATTTT. It specifies CASSVTSGFQSTDTQYF.

The chain is built from TRBV6-2 or TRBV6-3 and TRBJ1-2, with 8 bases fitting TRBD1. From germline, CDR1 is MNHEY and CDR2 SVGEGT. CDR3 length equals 14 residues. V dropped 6 bases and J dropped 6; count of bases not matched to a gene: 9. Here the CDR3 reads CASSRGTGMDGYTF. The DNA for the CDR3 is TGTGCCAGCAGCCGTGGGACAGGCATGGATGGCTACACCTTC.

V and J are TRBV13 and TRBJ2-5, with TRBD1 matching 10 bases. V trimming: 3 bases; J trimming: 4 bases; junction bases outside the gene matches: 5. Looked up from germline, CDR1 is PRHDT and CDR2 is FYEKMQ (reference sequence). The CDR3 runs to 15 residues. The CDR3 reads CASSFRTGGGETQYF. In nucleotides, the CDR3 is TGTGCCAGCAGCTTTCGGACAGGGGGAGGAGAGACCCAGTACTTC. The whole variable domain, remainder taken from reference TRBV13 and TRBJ2-5, is AAGVIQSPRHLIKEKRETATLKCYPIPRHDTVYWYQQGPGQDPQFLISFYEKMQSDKGSIPDRFSAQQFSDYHSELNMSSLELGDSALYFCASSFRTGGGETQYFGPGTRLLVL.

The J gene is TRBJ1-4, the V gene TRBV3-1 (or the pseudogene TRBV3-2); 9 positions agree with TRBD1. Germline CDR1 and CDR2: LGHDT and YNNKEL (reference sequence). Losses at the gene ends were 2 bases for V and 8 bases for J; bases not matched to a gene: 6. CDR3 length: 15 residues. CDR3 in amino acids: CASSQLTGGGEKLFF. DNA for the CDR3: TGTGCCAGCAGCCAACTGACAGGGGGAGGGGAAAAACTGTTTTTT.

The chain has TRBV2 and TRBJ1-2; tentative D call: TRBD1 (6 bases). V was trimmed by 4 bases and J by 8 bases, leaving 11 bases between them. Germline CDR1 is SNHLY and CDR2 is FYNNEI. The CDR3 runs 12 residues. CDR3 sequence reads: CASSVSGVGYTF. The CDR3, as DNA: TGTGCCAGCAGTGTTTCAGGGGTCGGCTACACCTTC.

The chain couples TRBV4-3 to TRBJ1-2, with 7 positions matching TRBD1. Germline lookup yields CDR1 LGHNA and CDR2 YSLEER. With 2 bases clipped from V and 0 bases from J, the junction kept 0 bases outside the gene matches. The CDR3 is made up of 14 amino acids. The CDR3, as DNA: TGCGCCAGCAGCCAACAGGGGGCTAACTATGGCTACACCTTC. It is translated as CASSQQGANYGYTF.

This chain uses TRBV5-1 with TRBJ2-5; D uncertain. Germline V gene lookup returns CDR1 SGHRS and CDR2 YFSETQ. Between the trimmed V and J ends, which lost 0 bases and 5 bases, there was a span of 11 bases. This CDR3 region has 14 residues. The CDR3 DNA reads TGCGCCAGCAGCTTGGAAAGAGCCTGGGAGACCCAGTACTTC. Translating gives CASSLERAWETQYF.

The genes are TRBV7-2 and TRBJ2-7; TRBD1 matches at 11 bases. Germline CDR1 SGHTA, CDR2 FQGNSA. The V and J ends lost 1 base and 3 bases, in that order; junction bases with no gene match: 5. The CDR3 has 16 amino acids. The CDR3 nucleotides read TGTGCCAGCAGCTTAGAAGGGACAGGGGGTTTCTACGAGCAGTACTTC. Its protein product is CASSLEGTGGFYEQYF.

The gene calls are TRBV5-6 and TRBJ1-6; 7 nucleotides align to TRBD1. Germline V gives CDR1 SGHDT, CDR2 YYEEEE. CDR3 length: 16 residues. J gave up 8 bases and V 5 bases, and 13 bases lay outside the gene matches. The DNA for the CDR3 is TGTGCCAGCAGTTATTCCCCGGGACAGACTTATTCACCCCTCCACTTT. This gives the protein CASSYSPGQTYSPLHF. The entire variable domain, with the rest obtained from reference TRBV5-6 and TRBJ1-6, is as follows: DAGVTQSPTHLIKTRGQQVTLRCSPKSGHDTVSWYQQALGQGPQFIFQYYEEEERQRGNFPDRFSGHQFPNYSSELNVNALLLGDSALYLCASSYSPGQTYSPLHFGNGTRLTVT.

This chain uses TRBV11-2 with TRBJ2-2, with D perhaps matching TRBD1 (6 bases). Germline CDR1 and CDR2: SGHAT and FQNNGV. The ends were cut back, 6 bases at V and 7 bases at J, with 18 bases in the middle. This CDR3 has 15 residues. The CDR3 is CASSSSWGRNGELFF. The CDR3 bases are TGTGCCAGCAGTTCCAGTTGGGGGCGCAACGGGGAGCTGTTTTTT.

The chain couples TRBV18 to TRBJ1-3, with TRBD1 as a possible D gene (6 bases). V gave up 3 bases and J gave up 0 bases, with 12 bases separating them. The CDR3 length is 16 residues. Germline CDR1 and CDR2: KGHSH and LQKENI. CDR3 in DNA: TGTGCCAGCTCACCCTCGGACAGCCACTCTGGAAACACCATATATTTT. Translation: CASSPSDSHSGNTIYF.

CDR3 coding DNA: TGTGCCAGCAGTGAAGCGGACGGCTCGGGGGAGCAGTACTTC. The encoded protein is CASSEADGSGEQYF. The rearrangement links TRBV6-1 to TRBJ2-7; D possibly corresponds to TRBD2 (5 bases). This CDR3 comprises 14 residues. Trimming shortened V by 0 bases and J by 7 bases, and 13 bases separated the two germline ends. The germline V gene encodes CDR1 MNHNS and CDR2 SASEGT.

The rearrangement uses TRBV5-4 and TRBJ2-3; 10 bases agree with TRBD1. The J segment lost 2 bases and the V segment lost 4 bases, leaving 7 bases of the junction unmatched. Germline CDR1 reads SGHNT; CDR2 reads YYREEE (reference sequence). The CDR3 sequence is 16 residues long. As DNA, the CDR3 is TGTGCCAGCAGCGTCAGACAGGGGGCGCACACAGATACGCAGTATTTT. Translation: CASSVRQGAHTDTQYF.

The V gene is TRBV30, the J gene TRBJ1-2; the D gene is possibly TRBD1 (5 bases). V was clipped by 1 base and J by 2 bases, with 8 bases between them. The CDR3 runs 13 residues. CDR1 and CDR2 (germline): GTSNPN, SVGIG (reference sequence). CDR3 protein: CAWSAGWNYGYTF. The DNA of the CDR3 is TGTGCCTGGAGTGCAGGGTGGAACTATGGCTACACCTTC.

The V call is TRBV5-8, the J call TRBJ1-5; 7 bases map to TRBD1. With 4 bases clipped from V and 0 bases from J, the junction kept 4 bases outside the gene matches. This CDR3 spans 15 amino acids. Germline V gives CDR1 SGHTS, CDR2 YDEGEE. CDR3 nucleotide sequence: TGTGCCAGCAGCAAGGGACAGCATAGCAATCAGCCCCAGCATTTT. Protein sequence: CASSKGQHSNQPQHF. Full variable domain (missing parts from reference TRBV5-8 and TRBJ1-5): EAGVTQSPTHLIKTRGQQATLRCSPISGHTSVYWYQQALGLGLQFLLWYDEGEERNRGNFPPRFSGRQFPNYSSELNVNALELEDSALYLCASSKGQHSNQPQHFGDGTRLSIL.

The chain recombines TRBV6-6 with TRBJ1-1; 7 bases line up with TRBD1. The CDR3 is 15 amino acids. Germline V CDR1 and CDR2: MNHNY, SVGAGI (reference sequence). Germline trimming cut 2 bases from V and 0 bases from J; bases unmatched to any gene: 3. The chain's CDR3 is CASSYGQAVNTEAFF. The CDR3 region has the DNA TGTGCCAGCAGTTACGGACAGGCGGTGAACACTGAAGCTTTCTTT.

The chain has TRBV28 and TRBJ1-5; 8 positions match TRBD1. The CDR3 loop spans 17 amino acids. Germline V gene lookup returns CDR1 MDHEN and CDR2 SYDVKM. Losses at the gene ends were 3 bases for V and 0 bases for J; bases not matched to a gene: 7. The CDR3 DNA sequence: TGTGCCAGCAGTTTTGACAGGGGCGCCTATAGCAATCAGCCCCAGCATTTT. It translates to CASSFDRGAYSNQPQHF.

The chain couples TRBV24-1 to TRBJ2-1; 9 nucleotides align to TRBD2. This CDR3 has 17 residues. Germline CDR1 reads KGHDR; CDR2 reads SFDVKD. The junction had 10 bases not matched to a gene; V was cut back by 0 bases and J by 8 bases. CDR3 residues: CATSDLKAGGPVDEQFF. CDR3 nucleotide sequence: TGTGCCACCAGTGATTTGAAAGCGGGGGGCCCGGTCGATGAGCAGTTCTTC.

The rearrangement joins TRBV24-1 to TRBJ2-1, with 13 bases identical to TRBD2. V lost 4 bases, J lost 16 bases, and 6 bases stayed unmatched. The CDR3 extends over 13 amino acids. CDR1 and CDR2 from the germline V gene are KGHDR and SFDVKD. CDR3 residues: CATSEEGLAGIFF. The CDR3, as DNA: TGTGCCACCAGTGAAGAGGGACTAGCGGGGATATTCTTC.

The rearrangement joins TRBV5-1 to TRBJ1-1; TRBD1 might be the D (5 bases). The CDR3 consists of 18 residues. Germline CDR1 is SGHRS and CDR2 is YFSETQ. Trimming took off 0 bases at V and 2 bases at J, with 20 bases between the two ends. CDR3: CASSLASSGSPLNTEAFF. The CDR3 DNA is TGCGCCAGCAGCTTGGCCTCTTCAGGGTCTCCGCTTAACACTGAAGCTTTCTTT.

The chain employs TRBV21-1 and TRBJ2-7; no check of the table's D call, TRBD1, against the DNA was made. TRBV21-1 is recorded as a pseudogene. The CDR3 is 16 residues long. The DNA for the CDR3 is TGTGCCAGCAGCCAAGGGGACAGGGGGCTGGGGCACGAGCAGTACTTC. It encodes CASSQGDRGLGHEQYF.

The chain is built from TRBV2 and TRBJ1-4; a possible D gene is TRBD1 (5 bases). The V end lost 6 bases, the J end lost 3 bases, and 11 bases lay between the germline ends. Germline loops: CDR1 SNHLY, CDR2 FYNNEI. The CDR3 spans 14 residues. CDR3 in DNA: TGTGCCAGCAGCCCAGGGCTTTCTAATGAAAAACTGTTTTTT. Protein: CASSPGLSNEKLFF.

The chain joins TRBV24-1 to TRBJ2-2; the D gene is possibly TRBD1 (6 bases). The V gene lost 6 bases and the J gene lost 4 bases, with 11 bases spanning the gap. CDR3 length equals 14 residues. Germline lookup yields CDR1 KGHDR and CDR2 SFDVKD. CDR3 DNA: TGTGCCACCAGTCGGGACACCTCCACCGGGGAGCTGTTTTTT. Residues: CATSRDTSTGELFF.